The clone carrying this TCR beta chain was detected many times. Per germline, CDR1 SGHDT and CDR2 YYEEEE. The CDR3 consists of 16 residues. V trimming: 4 bases; J trimming: 4 bases; junction bases outside the gene matches: 11. This sample is part of a study of T cells in Graves' hyperthyroidism and ophthalmopathy. TCR beta CDR3 region amplification was performed from RNA transcripts. Researchers ran a first-round RT-PCR on the TCR CDR3 using the HTBI primer set. One entry per CDR3 protein results from TCRdb running MiXCR on the multiplex PCR reads. The table has over 300,000 distinct CDR3 sequences, about 15% seen once.

This TCR was sampled from an older woman with Graves' hyperthyroidism. Sequences were obtained from blood. The chain joins TRBV5-6 to TRBJ2-7; 10 positions match TRBD2. The chain's CDR3 is CASSRGGLAASYEQYF. The CDR3 coding sequence is TGTGCCAGCAGCCGGGGTGGACTAGCGGCCAGTTACGAGCAGTACTTC.